A selection of T cell receptor beta chains follows, all from one sample in a study of blood T cell repertoires in COVID-19. The repertoire was sequenced with immunoSEQ multiplex PCR; TCRdb's copy has only in-frame clones and lacks some. Here the sample spans 150,000 to 200,000 clones, about nine tenths being singletons. Material: peripheral blood. The receptors were gathered from a woman aged 55-75 years with COVID-19, enrolled during active disease. Each CDR3 is given with its conserved first and last residue. A D gene is named only where the DNA matches it firmly. Rows may omit the clone size; those that give it use once, few, many or a size class.

d_gene	abundance	v_gene	j_gene	CDR3aa	CDR3nt
-	-	TRBV6-5	TRBJ1-4	CASSYRRGNEKLFF	TGTGCCAGCAGTTATCGCAGGGGAAATGAAAAACTGTTTTTT
TRBD1	-	TRBV29-1	TRBJ1-3	CSVLTGSGNTIYF	TGCAGCGTCCTGACAGGGTCTGGAAACACCATATATTTT
-	-	TRBV7-9	TRBJ2-5	CASSPTVKETQYF	TGTGCCAGCAGCCCCACAGTGAAAGAGACCCAGTACTTC
TRBD1	once	TRBV13	TRBJ1-1	CASSLPTGDTEAFF	TGTGCCAGCAGCTTACCGACAGGGGATACTGAAGCTTTCTTT
TRBD1	few	TRBV7-6	TRBJ1-1	CASSLGTGKAFF	TGTGCCAGCAGCCTAGGGACAGGGAAAGCTTTCTTT
TRBD2	-	TRBV7-2	TRBJ2-5	CASSRRLAGGGETQYF	TGTGCCAGCAGCCGGAGACTAGCGGGAGGAGGAGAGACCCAGTACTTC
TRBD2	-	TRBV7-8	TRBJ2-5	CASGLGLAGVETQYF	TGTGCCAGCGGTTTGGGGCTAGCGGGAGTAGAGACCCAGTACTTC
TRBD1	few	TRBV5-4	TRBJ1-5	CASSMDRGRNQPQHF	TGTGCCAGCAGCATGGACAGGGGGCGTAATCAGCCCCAGCATTTT
TRBD1	-	TRBV9	TRBJ1-1	CASSEGTGGTLMNTEAFF	TGTGCCAGCAGCGAGGGGACAGGGGGAACCCTCATGAACACTGAAGCTTTCTTT
-	-	TRBV5-1	TRBJ2-7	CASSSLQGYEQYF	TGCGCCAGCAGCTCATTACAGGGCTACGAGCAGTACTTC
-	-	TRBV20-1	TRBJ2-1	CSARVINEQFF	TGCAGTGCTAGAGTCATCAATGAGCAGTTCTTC
-	-	TRBV4-1	TRBJ1-3	CASSQPDSSGNTIYF	TGCGCCAGCAGCCAACCGGACAGCTCTGGAAACACCATATATTTT
-	-	TRBV28	TRBJ1-5	CASCSIQESQHF	TGTGCCAGCTGCTCCATCCAAGAGTCCCAGCATTTT
TRBD1	few	TRBV5-1	TRBJ2-7	CASSLRQGADEQYF	TGCGCCAGCAGCCTACGACAGGGGGCCGACGAGCAGTACTTC
TRBD2	-	TRBV11-2	TRBJ2-5	CASSSRVAGGKETQYF	TGTGCCAGCAGCTCCCGGGTAGCGGGAGGGAAAGAGACCCAGTACTTC
-	-	TRBV7-9	TRBJ2-5	CASNQGGAGTKTQYF	TGTGCCAGCAACCAAGGGGGGGCAGGGACGAAGACCCAGTACTTC
TRBD1	-	TRBV10-3	TRBJ2-7	CAISPGQGREQYF	TGTGCCATCAGTCCCGGACAGGGGCGCGAGCAGTACTTC
-	-	TRBV11-3	TRBJ1-1	CASSLVRHMNTEAFF	TGTGCCAGCAGCTTAGTCCGACATATGAACACTGAAGCTTTCTTT
-	-	TRBV11-2	TRBJ2-3	CASSSRPWASTDTQYF	TGTGCCAGCAGCTCCCGTCCCTGGGCAAGCACAGATACGCAGTATTTT
-	-	TRBV7-9	TRBJ1-3	CASSHTIQGSSGNTIYF	TGTGCCAGCAGCCACACAATACAGGGAAGCTCTGGAAACACCATATATTTT
-	-	TRBV2	TRBJ2-7	CASSEIWTEQYF	TGTGCCAGCAGTGAGATATGGACAGAGCAGTACTTC
-	once	TRBV24-1	TRBJ2-5	CATSDNWETQYF	TGTGCCACCAGTGACAACTGGGAGACCCAGTACTTC
TRBD2	-	TRBV3-1/TRBV3-2	TRBJ2-1	CASSRGLARNNEQFF	TGTGCCAGCAGCCGAGGACTAGCGCGAAACAATGAGCAGTTCTTC
TRBD1	-	TRBV27	TRBJ2-2	CASSSRQGFDTGELFF	TGTGCCAGCAGTTCCAGACAGGGTTTTGACACCGGGGAGCTGTTTTTT
-	-	TRBV7-2	TRBJ2-7	CASSLRQTYEQYF	TGTGCCAGCAGCTTAAGACAGACCTACGAGCAGTACTTC
TRBD1	-	TRBV19	TRBJ1-6	CASSMGQGRHSPLHF	TGTGCCAGTAGTATGGGACAGGGAAGGCATTCACCCCTCCACTTT
TRBD2	-	TRBV19	TRBJ2-4	CASSPPTSRENIQYF	TGTGCCAGTAGTCCCCCGACTAGCAGGGAAAACATTCAGTACTTC
-	-	TRBV2	TRBJ2-5	CASSVVTKNVKYF	TGTGCCAGCAGTGTCGTGACTAAGAATGTCAAGTACTTC
-	-	TRBV4-2	TRBJ2-3	CASSQELAGDTQYF	TGTGCCAGCAGCCAAGAGCTGGCGGGAGATACGCAGTATTTT
-	-	TRBV4-3	TRBJ2-1	CASTEAGQSYNEQFF	TGCGCCAGCACAGAGGCGGGGCAATCCTACAATGAGCAGTTCTTC
TRBD1	-	TRBV3-1/TRBV3-2	TRBJ2-7	CASSQEGQLYEQYF	TGTGCCAGCAGCCAAGAGGGACAGCTCTACGAGCAGTACTTC
TRBD1	few	TRBV11-2	TRBJ2-4	CASSQTGAGLAKNIQYF	TGTGCCAGCAGCCAGACAGGGGCCGGGCTAGCCAAAAACATTCAGTACTTC
-	-	TRBV6-5	TRBJ1-1	CASSFGPLGAEAFF	TGTGCCAGCAGTTTTGGGCCCCTCGGGGCTGAAGCTTTCTTT
-	-	TRBV7-2	TRBJ1-2	CASSLTTNYGYTF	TGTGCCAGCAGCTTGACAACTAACTATGGCTACACCTTC
-	once	TRBV28	TRBJ2-7	CASSPTRLSDEQYF	TGTGCCAGCAGTCCGACAAGGCTCTCCGACGAGCAGTACTTC
TRBD1	-	TRBV11-2	TRBJ2-7	CASSATGGIYEQYF	TGTGCCAGCAGCGCGACAGGGGGGATCTACGAGCAGTACTTC
TRBD2	-	TRBV6-6	TRBJ2-7	CASSYAGDSREQYF	TGTGCCAGCAGTTATGCGGGGGACTCTAGAGAGCAGTACTTC
TRBD1	-	TRBV27	TRBJ2-7	CASRRTGDMTSTYEQYF	TGTGCCAGCAGGAGGACAGGGGATATGACCTCGACCTACGAGCAGTACTTC
TRBD1	-	TRBV27	TRBJ2-7	CASTLRQGTSYEQYF	TGTGCCAGCACCCTGAGACAGGGGACCTCCTACGAGCAGTACTTC
TRBD2	once	TRBV4-3	TRBJ2-3	CASSQAGTSETDTQYF	TGCGCCAGCAGCCAAGCCGGGACTAGCGAGACAGATACGCAGTATTTT
-	-	TRBV27	TRBJ1-5	CASSFTQGPQHF	TGTGCCAGCAGTTTCACACAGGGGCCCCAGCATTTT
TRBD2	-	TRBV5-4	TRBJ2-1	CASSLAPRGGLVYNEQFF	TGTGCCAGCAGCTTGGCTCCTCGAGGGGGACTAGTTTACAATGAGCAGTTCTTC
-	-	TRBV5-1	TRBJ2-1	CASITSPSNYNEQFF	TGCGCCAGCATCACTAGCCCTTCCAACTACAATGAGCAGTTCTTC
TRBD1	-	TRBV11-2	TRBJ2-1	CASSLDRGFNNEQFF	TGTGCCAGCAGCCTGGACAGGGGATTTAACAATGAGCAGTTCTTC
-	-	TRBV21-1	TRBJ2-3	CASGSPGTGNDTQYF	TGTGCCAGCGGCAGTCCCGGGACAGGGAACGATACGCAGTATTTT
TRBD1	-	TRBV6-5	TRBJ1-6	CASSLTTGGNSPLHF	TGTGCCAGCAGCTTAACCACAGGGGGCAATTCACCCCTCCACTTT
-	-	TRBV19	TRBJ2-1	CASLGLKYNEQFF	TGTGCCAGTTTGGGACTTAAATACAATGAGCAGTTCTTC
TRBD1	-	TRBV2	TRBJ2-7	CASSEMSRGYEQYF	TGTGCCAGCAGTGAAATGAGCAGGGGGTACGAGCAGTACTTC
-	once	TRBV27	TRBJ2-7	CASSLSSSYRVGYEQYF	TGTGCCAGCAGTTTATCCTCCTCCTACAGGGTCGGCTACGAGCAGTACTTC
-	-	TRBV7-2	TRBJ1-4	CASSHRVHNEKLFF	TGTGCCAGCAGCCATCGGGTCCATAATGAAAAACTGTTTTTT
TRBD2	-	TRBV7-3	TRBJ2-7	CASSLTLAGGPHEQYF	TGTGCCAGCAGCTTAACGTTAGCGGGAGGGCCCCACGAGCAGTACTTC
-	-	TRBV24-1	TRBJ1-2	CATSDGRGFYGYTF	TGTGCCACCAGTGATGGAAGGGGGTTCTATGGCTACACCTTC
TRBD1	once	TRBV6-5	TRBJ1-2	CASSYGTGGYTF	TGTGCCAGCAGCTATGGGACAGGCGGCTACACCTTC
TRBD2	-	TRBV7-2	TRBJ2-2	CASSPRGVATGELFF	TGTGCCAGCAGCCCCCGGGGGGTGGCCACCGGGGAGCTGTTTTTT
-	once	TRBV25-1	TRBJ1-6	CASSERGRGYSPLHF	TGTGCCAGCAGTGAGAGGGGCAGGGGCTATTCACCCCTCCACTTT
TRBD1	-	TRBV5-8	TRBJ1-6	CASSLRGSSYNSPLHF	TGTGCCAGCAGCCTCAGGGGGAGCTCCTATAATTCACCCCTCCACTTT
-	-	TRBV4-2	TRBJ1-2	CASSQVGAPNYGYTF	TGTGCCAGCAGCCAAGTGGGCGCCCCTAACTATGGCTACACCTTC